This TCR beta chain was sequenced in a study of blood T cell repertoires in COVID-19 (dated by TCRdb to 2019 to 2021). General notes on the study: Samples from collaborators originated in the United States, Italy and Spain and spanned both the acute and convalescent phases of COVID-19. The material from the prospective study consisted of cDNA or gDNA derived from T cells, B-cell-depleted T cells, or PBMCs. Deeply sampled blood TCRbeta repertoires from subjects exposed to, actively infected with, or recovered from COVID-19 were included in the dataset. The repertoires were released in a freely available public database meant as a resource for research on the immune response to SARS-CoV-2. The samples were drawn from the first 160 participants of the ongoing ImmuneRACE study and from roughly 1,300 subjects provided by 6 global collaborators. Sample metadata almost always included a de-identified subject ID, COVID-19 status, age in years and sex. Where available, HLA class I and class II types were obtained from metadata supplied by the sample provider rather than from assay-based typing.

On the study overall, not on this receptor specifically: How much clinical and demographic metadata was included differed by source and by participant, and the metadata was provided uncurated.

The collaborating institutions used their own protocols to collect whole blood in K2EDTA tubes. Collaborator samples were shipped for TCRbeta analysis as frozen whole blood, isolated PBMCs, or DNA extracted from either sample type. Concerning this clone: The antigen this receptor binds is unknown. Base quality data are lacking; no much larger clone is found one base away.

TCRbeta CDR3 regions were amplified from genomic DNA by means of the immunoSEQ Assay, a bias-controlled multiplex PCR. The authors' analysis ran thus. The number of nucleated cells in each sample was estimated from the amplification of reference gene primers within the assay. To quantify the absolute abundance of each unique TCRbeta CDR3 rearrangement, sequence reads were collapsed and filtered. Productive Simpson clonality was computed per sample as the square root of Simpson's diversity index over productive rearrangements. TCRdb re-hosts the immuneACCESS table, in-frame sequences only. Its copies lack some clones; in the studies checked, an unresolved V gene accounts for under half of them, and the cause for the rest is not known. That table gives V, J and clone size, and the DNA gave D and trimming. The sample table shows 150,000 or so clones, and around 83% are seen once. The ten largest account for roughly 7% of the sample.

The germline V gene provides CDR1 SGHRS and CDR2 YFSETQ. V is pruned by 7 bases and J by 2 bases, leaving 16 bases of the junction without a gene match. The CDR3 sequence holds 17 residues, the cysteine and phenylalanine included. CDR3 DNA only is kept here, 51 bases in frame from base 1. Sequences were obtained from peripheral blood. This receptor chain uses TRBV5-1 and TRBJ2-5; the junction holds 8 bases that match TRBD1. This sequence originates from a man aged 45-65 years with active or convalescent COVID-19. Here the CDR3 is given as CASSGGTGRGLQETQYF. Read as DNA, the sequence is TGCGCCAGCTCCGGTGGGACAGGACGGGGGCTGCAAGAGACCCAGTACTTC. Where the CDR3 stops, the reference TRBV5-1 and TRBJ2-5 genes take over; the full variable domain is KAGVTQTPRYLIKTRGQQVTLSCSPISGHRSVSWYQQTPGQGLQFLFEYFSETQRNKGNFPGRFSGRQFSNSRSEMNVSTLELGDSALYLCASSGGTGRGLQETQYFGPGTRLLVL.